This T cell receptor beta chain was captured in a study of blood T cell repertoires in COVID-19. Study as a whole: Spain, Italy and the United States supplied samples that represented acute and convalescent COVID-19. T cells, B-cell-depleted T cells, or PBMCs supplied cDNA or gDNA.

The CDR3 runs 13 residues. The V end lost 2 bases, the J end lost 5 bases, and 7 bases lay between the germline ends. CDR1 and CDR2 (germline): SNHLY, FYNNEI. Per the original methods: By means of reference gene primer amplification, nucleated cell counts were estimated. Here immunoSEQ multiplex PCR was the method, and the copy in TCRdb shows in-frame clones only, minus some. V, J and clone size are those of that table, while D and trimming were read from the DNA. The data show roughly 38,000 clones, with approximately 81% seen just once and roughly 10% held by the top ten. The sample comprised peripheral blood. This chain joins TRBV2 and TRBJ2-1; D gene unclear. This TCR was sampled from a man aged 55 to 70 in a cohort sampled during active COVID-19. The DNA for the CDR3 is TGTGCCAGCAGTGAAAGGAGAAACAATGAGCAGTTCTTC. The encoded protein is CASSERRNNEQFF.